The 10 T cell receptor beta chains given below trace back to one sample, sequenced in a study of T cells in Graves' hyperthyroidism and ophthalmopathy. Amplified regions were TCR beta CDR3 sequences from RNA transcripts. An initial round of RT-PCR targeting the TCR CDR3 relied on the HTBI primer set. Each CDR3 protein gets one entry after TCRdb re-called the multiplex PCR reads with MiXCR. The table lists about 740,000 distinct CDR3 sequences, 14% of them singletons, with about a tenth in the top ten. Sequencing was carried out using blood. The receptors originated from a woman in her late teens or twenties with Graves' hyperthyroidism.

This clonotype was counted many times. The chain carries TRBV15 and TRBJ2-3, with D perhaps TRBD2 (5 bases). Germline V lookup: CDR1 LNHNV, CDR2 YYDKDF (reference sequence). CDR3 length equals 16 residues. V was clipped by 2 bases and J by 6 bases, with 18 bases between them. CDR3 DNA sequence: TGTGCCACCAGCAGAATTCTAGCTTCCAGACGGGATACGCAGTATTTT. It codes for CATSRILASRRDTQYF.

V and J are TRBV5-4 and TRBJ2-3, with 7 bases that match TRBD2. CDR1 and CDR2 (germline): SGHNT, YYREEE (reference sequence). With 3 bases clipped from V and 2 bases from J, the junction kept 9 bases outside the gene matches. There are 16 residues in the CDR3. CDR3 sequence: CASSSRGLVNTDTQYF. The CDR3 DNA reads TGTGCCAGCAGCTCCCGCGGACTAGTCAACACAGATACGCAGTATTTT.

In this sample, this clonotype turned up many times. The chain uses TRBV13 and TRBJ2-7, with a weak D call TRBD2 (6 bases). CDR1 PRHDT and CDR2 FYEKMQ come from the germline V gene (reference sequence). The CDR3 covers 16 residues. With 5 bases removed from V and 4 bases from J, the gap between germline ends came to 21 bases. CDR3 in amino acids: CASSPSSSTGEYEQYF. For the CDR3, the DNA is TGTGCCAGCAGCCCATCCTCCTCTACGGGAGAGTACGAGCAGTACTTC.

This clonotype was recorded only once. V is TRBV9 and J is TRBJ1-4, with 9 bases lining up with TRBD1. Germline values: CDR1 SGDLS, CDR2 YYNGEE. V lost 3 bases, J lost 8 bases, and 5 bases stayed unmatched. This CDR3 spans 14 amino acids. Here the CDR3 reads CASSETGGEEKLFF. The CDR3 region has the DNA TGTGCCAGCAGCGAAACAGGGGGCGAGGAAAAACTGTTTTTT.

This clonotype was picked up a small number of times. The V gene is TRBV28, the J gene TRBJ2-1; the D gene could be TRBD1 or TRBD2 (5 bases each). Looked up from germline, CDR1 is MDHEN and CDR2 is SYDVKM. The CDR3 has 14 residues. The V end was cut by 3 bases, the J end by 4 bases, with 10 bases between. The CDR3 protein is CASSLLGVYNEQFF. In DNA form, the CDR3 reads TGTGCCAGCAGTTTGTTGGGGGTGTACAATGAGCAGTTCTTC.

This clonotype has at least ten counts. The V call is TRBV27, the J call TRBJ2-7, with 9 bases fitting TRBD1. The CDR3 runs to 15 residues. The V gene's germline CDR1 is MNHEY and CDR2 SMNVEV (reference sequence). After removal of 8 bases from V and 4 bases from J, the junction contained 12 bases not matched to a gene. Here the CDR3 DNA reads TGTGCCAGCCGTGAATTGGGACAGGGTACTTACGAGCAGTACTTC. Translated, it gives CASRELGQGTYEQYF.

This clonotype was detected a few times. The V and J genes are TRBV6-2 or TRBV6-3 and TRBJ2-1; no definite D call. Germline V gives CDR1 MNHEY, CDR2 SVGEGT. The CDR3 runs to 14 residues. With 4 bases removed from V and 3 bases from J, the gap between germline ends came to 10 bases. The CDR3, as DNA: TGTGCCAGCAGTTTTAGTTTCGTCTACAATGAGCAGTTCTTC. Its translation: CASSFSFVYNEQFF.

This clonotype appeared many times. The rearrangement links TRBV5-1 to TRBJ2-3; D gene uncertain. Germline CDR1 and CDR2: SGHRS and YFSETQ. Trimming shortened V by 0 bases and J by 0 bases, and 5 bases separated the two germline ends. The CDR3 has 14 amino acids. The CDR3 DNA is TGCGCCAGCAGCTTGGAGGGAAGCACAGATACGCAGTATTTT. Its protein is CASSLEGSTDTQYF.

This clonotype came up a few times. V and J are TRBV10-1 and TRBJ2-2, with 7 bases aligning to TRBD2. The CDR3 totals 16 residues. The germline V gene encodes CDR1 WNHNN and CDR2 SYGVQD (reference sequence). The junction had 9 bases not matched to a gene; V was cut back by 3 bases and J by 5 bases. CDR3 sequence reads: CASSDPAGVGTGELFF. For the CDR3, the DNA is TGCGCCAGCAGTGACCCTGCGGGAGTCGGTACCGGGGAGCTGTTTTTT.

CDR3 loop: CASSLARIAEYFSSYNEQFF. The CDR3 DNA follows: TGTGCCAGCAGCTTGGCCCGAATAGCGGAATATTTTAGCTCCTACAATGAGCAGTTCTTC. V is TRBV5-5 and J is TRBJ2-1, with D perhaps matching TRBD2 (6 bases). The V gene lost 0 bases and the J gene lost 0 bases, with 22 bases spanning the gap. Per the germline V gene, CDR1 is SGHKS and CDR2 is YYEKEE (reference sequence). The CDR3 contains 20 residues.